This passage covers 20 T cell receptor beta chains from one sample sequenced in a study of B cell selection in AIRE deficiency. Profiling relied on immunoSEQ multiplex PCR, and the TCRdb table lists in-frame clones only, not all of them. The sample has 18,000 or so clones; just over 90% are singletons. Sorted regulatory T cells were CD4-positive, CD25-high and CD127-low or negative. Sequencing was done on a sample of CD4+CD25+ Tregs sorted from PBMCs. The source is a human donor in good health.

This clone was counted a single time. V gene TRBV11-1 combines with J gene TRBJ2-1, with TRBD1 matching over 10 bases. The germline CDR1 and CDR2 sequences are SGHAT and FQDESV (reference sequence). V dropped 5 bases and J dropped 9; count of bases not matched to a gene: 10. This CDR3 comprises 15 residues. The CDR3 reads CASSAWDRGKGEQFF. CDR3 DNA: TGTGCCAGCAGCGCCTGGGACAGGGGTAAGGGTGAGCAGTTCTTC.

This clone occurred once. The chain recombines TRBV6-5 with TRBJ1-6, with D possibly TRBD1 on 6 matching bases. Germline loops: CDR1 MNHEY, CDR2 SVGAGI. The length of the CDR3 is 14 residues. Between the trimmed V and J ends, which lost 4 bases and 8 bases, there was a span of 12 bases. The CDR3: CASSWRDTYSPLHF. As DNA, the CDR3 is TGTGCCAGCAGTTGGAGGGACACCTATTCACCCCTCCACTTT.

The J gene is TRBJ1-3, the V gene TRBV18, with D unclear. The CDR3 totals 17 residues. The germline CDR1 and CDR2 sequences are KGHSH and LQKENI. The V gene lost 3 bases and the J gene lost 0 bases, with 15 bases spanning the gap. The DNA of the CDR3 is TGTGCCAGCTCACCTACCTCGACCGACCCCTCTGGAAACACCATATATTTT. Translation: CASSPTSTDPSGNTIYF.

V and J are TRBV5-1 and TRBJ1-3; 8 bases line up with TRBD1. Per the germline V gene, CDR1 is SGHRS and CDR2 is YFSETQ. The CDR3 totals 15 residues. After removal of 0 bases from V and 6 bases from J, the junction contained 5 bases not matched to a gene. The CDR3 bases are TGCGCCAGCAGCTTGGGGCAGGGGGCTGAAAACACCATATATTTT. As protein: CASSLGQGAENTIYF.

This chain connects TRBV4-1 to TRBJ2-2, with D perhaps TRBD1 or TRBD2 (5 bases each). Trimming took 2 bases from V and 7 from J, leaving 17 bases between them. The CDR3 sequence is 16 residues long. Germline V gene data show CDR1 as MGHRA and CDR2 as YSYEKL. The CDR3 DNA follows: TGCGCCAGCAGCCAAAGGTCTGGGGGATTGGGCGGGGAGCTGTTTTTT. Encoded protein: CASSQRSGGLGGELFF.

The CDR3 loop reads CASSQNYEQYF. In nucleotides, the CDR3 is TGTGCCAGCAGTCAAAACTACGAGCAGTACTTC. The rearrangement joins TRBV28 to TRBJ2-7; D not resolved. The CDR3 has 11 amino acids. Deletions cut 5 bases from V and 3 bases from J, with 5 bases between. Germline V lookup: CDR1 MDHEN, CDR2 SYDVKM.

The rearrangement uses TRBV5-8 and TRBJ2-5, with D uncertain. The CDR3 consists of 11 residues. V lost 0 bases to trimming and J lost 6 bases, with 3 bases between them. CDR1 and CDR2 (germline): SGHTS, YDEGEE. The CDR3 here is CASSLGKTQYF. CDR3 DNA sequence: TGTGCCAGCAGCTTGGGGAAGACCCAGTACTTC.

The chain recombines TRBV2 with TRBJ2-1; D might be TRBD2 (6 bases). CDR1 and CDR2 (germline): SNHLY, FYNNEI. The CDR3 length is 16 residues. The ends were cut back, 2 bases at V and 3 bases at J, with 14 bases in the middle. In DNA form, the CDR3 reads TGTGCCAGCAGTGAATTCGGACCTAGCGTCTACAATGAGCAGTTCTTC. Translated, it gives CASSEFGPSVYNEQFF.

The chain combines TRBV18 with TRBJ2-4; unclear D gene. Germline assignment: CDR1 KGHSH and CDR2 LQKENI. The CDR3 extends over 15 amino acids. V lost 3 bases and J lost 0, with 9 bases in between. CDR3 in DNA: TGTGCCAGCTCACCGTTGGGTTTAGCCAAAAACATTCAGTACTTC. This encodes CASSPLGLAKNIQYF.

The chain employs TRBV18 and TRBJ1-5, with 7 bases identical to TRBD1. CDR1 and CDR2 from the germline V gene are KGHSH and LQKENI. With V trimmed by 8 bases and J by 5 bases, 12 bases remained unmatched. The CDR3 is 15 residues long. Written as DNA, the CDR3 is TGTGCCAGCGCGATGCGGACAGGTCATGATCAGCCCCAGCATTTT. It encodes CASAMRTGHDQPQHF.

In DNA, the CDR3 is TGCGCCAGCAGCTCGTTCCCGGGACTAGCGGGAGGGCCGAGCACAGATACGCAGTATTTT. This gives the protein CASSSFPGLAGGPSTDTQYF. This sequence joins TRBV5-1 and TRBJ2-3; 16 bases are shared with TRBD2. This CDR3 comprises 20 residues. Losses at the gene ends were 3 bases for V and 0 bases for J; bases not matched to a gene: 10. Germline-derived CDR1 and CDR2 are SGHRS and YFSETQ.

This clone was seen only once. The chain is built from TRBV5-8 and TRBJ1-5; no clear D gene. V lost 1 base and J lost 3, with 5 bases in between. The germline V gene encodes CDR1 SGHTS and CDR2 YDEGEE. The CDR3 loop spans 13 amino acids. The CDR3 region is CASSLTPNQPQHF. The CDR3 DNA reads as TGTGCCAGCAGCTTGACGCCCAATCAGCCCCAGCATTTT.

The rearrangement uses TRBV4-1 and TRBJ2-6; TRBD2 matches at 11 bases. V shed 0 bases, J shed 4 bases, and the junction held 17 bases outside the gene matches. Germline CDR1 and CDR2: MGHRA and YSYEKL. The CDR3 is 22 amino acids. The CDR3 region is CASSQDPPLAGGPRSGANVLTF. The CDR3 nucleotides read TGCGCCAGCAGCCAAGATCCCCCGTTAGCGGGAGGGCCTCGATCCGGGGCCAACGTCCTGACTTTC.

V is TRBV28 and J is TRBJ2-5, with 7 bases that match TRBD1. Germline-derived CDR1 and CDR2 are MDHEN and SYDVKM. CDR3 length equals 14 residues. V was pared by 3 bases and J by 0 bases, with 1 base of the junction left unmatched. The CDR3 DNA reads TGTGCCAGCAGTTTGGGACAGCACCAAGAGACCCAGTACTTC. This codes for CASSLGQHQETQYF.

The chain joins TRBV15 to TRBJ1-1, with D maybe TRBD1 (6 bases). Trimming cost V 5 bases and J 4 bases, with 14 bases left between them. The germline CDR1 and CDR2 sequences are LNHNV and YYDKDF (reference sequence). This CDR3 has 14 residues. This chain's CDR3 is CATSQTRGGTEAFF. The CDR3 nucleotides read TGTGCCACCAGCCAAACAAGAGGGGGCACTGAAGCTTTCTTT.

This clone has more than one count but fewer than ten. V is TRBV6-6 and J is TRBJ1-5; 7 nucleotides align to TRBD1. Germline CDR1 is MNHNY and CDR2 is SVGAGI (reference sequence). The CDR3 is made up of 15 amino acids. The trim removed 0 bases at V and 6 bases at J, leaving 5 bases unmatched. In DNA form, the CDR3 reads TGTGCCAGCAGTTACTCGAACAGGGGCGGTCAGCCCCAGCATTTT. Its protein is CASSYSNRGGQPQHF.

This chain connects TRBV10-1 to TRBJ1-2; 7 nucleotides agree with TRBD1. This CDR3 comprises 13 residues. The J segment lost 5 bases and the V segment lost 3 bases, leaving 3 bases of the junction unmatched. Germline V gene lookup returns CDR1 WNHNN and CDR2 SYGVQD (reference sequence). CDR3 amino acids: CASSEAGGYGYTF. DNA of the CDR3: TGCGCCAGCAGTGAAGCAGGGGGTTATGGCTACACCTTC.

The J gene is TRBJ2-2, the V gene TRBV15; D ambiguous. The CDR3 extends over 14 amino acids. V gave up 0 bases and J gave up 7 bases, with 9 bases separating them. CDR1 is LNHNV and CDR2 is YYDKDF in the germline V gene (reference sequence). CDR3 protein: CATSRDGSHGELFF. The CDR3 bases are TGTGCCACCAGCAGAGATGGCAGCCACGGGGAGCTGTTTTTT.

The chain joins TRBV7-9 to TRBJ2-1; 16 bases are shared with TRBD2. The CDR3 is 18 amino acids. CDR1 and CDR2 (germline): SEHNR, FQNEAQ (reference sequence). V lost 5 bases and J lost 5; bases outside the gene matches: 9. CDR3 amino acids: CASSEGGTSGRDDNEQFF. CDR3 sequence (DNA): TGTGCCAGCAGCGAGGGAGGGACTAGCGGGAGGGATGACAATGAGCAGTTCTTC.

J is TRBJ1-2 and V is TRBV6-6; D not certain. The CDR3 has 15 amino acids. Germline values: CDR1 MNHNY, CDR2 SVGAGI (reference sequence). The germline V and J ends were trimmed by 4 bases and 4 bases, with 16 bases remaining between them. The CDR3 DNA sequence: TGTGCCAGCAGTTGGGAGGGCGCAGAGGGCTATGGCTACACCTTC. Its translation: CASSWEGAEGYGYTF.